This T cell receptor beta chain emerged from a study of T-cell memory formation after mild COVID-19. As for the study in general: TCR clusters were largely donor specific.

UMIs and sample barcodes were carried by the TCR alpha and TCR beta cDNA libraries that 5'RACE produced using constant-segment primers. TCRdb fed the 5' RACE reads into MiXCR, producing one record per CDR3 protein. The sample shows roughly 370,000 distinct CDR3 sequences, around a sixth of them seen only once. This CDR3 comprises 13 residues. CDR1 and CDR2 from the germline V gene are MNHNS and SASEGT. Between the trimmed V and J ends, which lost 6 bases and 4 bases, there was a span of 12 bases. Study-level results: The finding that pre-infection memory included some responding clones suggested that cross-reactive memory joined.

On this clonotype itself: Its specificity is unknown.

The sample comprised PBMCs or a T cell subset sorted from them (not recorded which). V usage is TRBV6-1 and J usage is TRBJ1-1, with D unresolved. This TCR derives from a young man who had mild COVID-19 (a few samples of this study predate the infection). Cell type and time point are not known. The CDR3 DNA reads TGTGCCAGCAGGGGCGCGTCCGGCACTGAAGCTTTCTTT. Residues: CASRGASGTEAFF.